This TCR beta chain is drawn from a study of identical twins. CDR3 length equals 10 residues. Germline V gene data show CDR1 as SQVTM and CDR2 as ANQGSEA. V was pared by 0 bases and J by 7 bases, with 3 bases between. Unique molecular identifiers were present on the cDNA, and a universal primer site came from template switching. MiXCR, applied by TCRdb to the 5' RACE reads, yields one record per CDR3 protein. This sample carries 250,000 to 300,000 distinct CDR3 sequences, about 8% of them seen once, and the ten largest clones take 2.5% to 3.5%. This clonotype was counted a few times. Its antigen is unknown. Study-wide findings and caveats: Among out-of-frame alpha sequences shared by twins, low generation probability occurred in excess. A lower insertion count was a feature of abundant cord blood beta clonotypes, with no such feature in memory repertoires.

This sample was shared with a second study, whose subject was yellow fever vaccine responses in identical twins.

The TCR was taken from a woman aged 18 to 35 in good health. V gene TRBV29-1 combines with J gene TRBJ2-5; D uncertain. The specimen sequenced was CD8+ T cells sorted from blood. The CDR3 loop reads CSVEEGTQYF. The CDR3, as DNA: TGCAGCGTTGAAGAGGGGACCCAGTACTTC. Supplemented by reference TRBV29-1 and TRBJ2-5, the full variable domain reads SAVISQKPSRDICQRGTSLTIQCQVDSQVTMMFWYRQQPGQSLTLIATANQGSEATYESGFVIDKFPISRPNLTFSTLTVSNMSPEDSSIYLCSVEEGTQYFGPGTRLLVL.